These 11 T cell receptor beta chains originate from one sample sequenced in a study of regulatory T cells in long-lasting Graves disease. Arm-PCR of CDR3 regions and iRepertoire HTBI primers were the basis on which TCR beta libraries were built. TCRdb reprocessed the multiplex PCR reads with MiXCR, giving one entry per CDR3 protein. The top ten hold about a sixth of the sample, which has 410,000 or so distinct CDR3 sequences, around 14% seen once. Stated time point: newly diagnosed GD, antithyroid drugs for less than 3 months. PBMC RNA served as the TCR library source. The sample was also linked to a second study, of T cells in Graves' hyperthyroidism and ophthalmopathy.

The sequences come from peripheral blood mononuclear cells (PBMCs), collected at new diagnosis, from a patient treated with antithyroid drugs. Receptors were obtained from a woman in her 30s with Graves disease.

This clonotype was observed a handful of times. The chain employs TRBV7-2 and TRBJ1-6; D is uncertain. CDR3 length equals 16 residues. The V and J ends lost 2 bases and 4 bases respectively, with 12 bases between them. CDR1 is SGHTA and CDR2 is FQGNSA in the germline V gene. CDR3 nucleotide sequence: TGTGCCAGCAGCTTAAGCCGGTCCGAGTATAATTCACCCCTCCACTTT. It yields the protein CASSLSRSEYNSPLHF.

The chain recombines TRBV12-3 or TRBV12-4 with TRBJ2-2; tentative D call: TRBD2 (6 bases). This CDR3 has 16 amino acids. Deletions cut 3 bases from V and 2 bases from J, with 13 bases between. CDR3 sequence (DNA): TGTGCCAGCAGTTTTCCAGCGGGCCTTAACACCGGGGAGCTGTTTTTT. It codes for CASSFPAGLNTGELFF.

This clonotype was observed many times. The chain employs TRBV6-1 and TRBJ2-7; TRBD1 aligns across 7 bases. The CDR3 extends over 16 amino acids. CDR1 MNHNS and CDR2 SASEGT come from the germline V gene. The ends lost 7 bases at V and 7 bases at J; junction bases unmatched: 19. Written as DNA, the CDR3 is TGTGCCAGCACCGAGAGCCCGACAGGGTTAGGGTGGGAGCAGTACTTC. Residues: CASTESPTGLGWEQYF.

In this sample, this clonotype turned up a few times. CDR3 region: CAWTSGRDQPQHF. CDR3 coding DNA: TGTGCCTGGACTTCAGGTAGGGATCAGCCCCAGCATTTT. The chain employs TRBV30 and TRBJ1-5; no definite D call. Germline V lookup: CDR1 GTSNPN, CDR2 SVGIG (reference sequence). The CDR3 has 13 amino acids. V lost 4 bases and J 5 bases, leaving 12 bases between the germline ends.

This clonotype has a count of ten or more. This chain links TRBV27 with TRBJ1-2; 7 bases line up with TRBD1. There are 14 residues in the CDR3. V lost 5 bases and J lost 5; bases outside the gene matches: 8. The germline gives CDR1 MNHEY, CDR2 SMNVEV (reference sequence). The CDR3 coding sequence is TGTGCCAGCAGTCCCGGGACAGTGACGTATGGCTACACCTTC. Protein sequence: CASSPGTVTYGYTF.

This clonotype was counted ten times or more. This rearrangement joins TRBV9 to TRBJ1-2, with D unclear. CDR1 and CDR2 from the germline V gene are SGDLS and YYNGEE. This CDR3 region has 14 residues. The V gene lost 0 bases and the J gene lost 3 bases, with 9 bases spanning the gap. The CDR3 region is CASSVVTGDYGYTF. CDR3 sequence (DNA): TGTGCCAGCAGCGTAGTAACGGGAGACTATGGCTACACCTTC. Full variable domain (remainder filled in from reference TRBV9 and TRBJ1-2): DSGVTQTPKHLITATGQRVTLRCSPRSGDLSVYWYQQSLDQGLQFLIQYYNGEERAKGNILERFSAQQFPDLHSELNLSSLELGDSALYFCASSVVTGDYGYTFGSGTRLTVV.

This chain connects TRBV4-1 to TRBJ1-5; D call uncertain. Germline-derived CDR1 and CDR2 are MGHRA and YSYEKL. Trimming removed 1 base from V and 2 bases from J, with 9 bases in between. This CDR3 has 15 residues. The CDR3 protein is CASSQVWGGNQPQHF. CDR3 sequence (DNA): TGCGCCAGCAGCCAAGTTTGGGGTGGCAATCAGCCCCAGCATTTT.

The genes are TRBV2 and TRBJ2-7; no clear D gene. This CDR3 spans 13 amino acids. The V and J ends lost 6 bases and 6 bases respectively, with 15 bases between them. In germline, CDR1 is SNHLY, CDR2 FYNNEI. The DNA for the CDR3 is TGTGCCAGCAGCCCAAGATCCGCCGGCGAGCAGTACTTC. It codes for CASSPRSAGEQYF.

This chain uses TRBV5-1 with TRBJ2-5; a weak D match, TRBD2 (6 bases). The CDR3 totals 14 residues. Germline CDR1 reads SGHRS; CDR2 reads YFSETQ. V dropped 4 bases and J dropped 3 bases, with 13 bases sitting between them. CDR3 in amino acids: CASSPPGVEETQYF. The DNA of the CDR3 is TGCGCCAGCAGCCCCCCGGGGGTGGAAGAGACCCAGTACTTC.

As to this clonotype: It is likely a read error: a sequence one base away is far more abundant. J is TRBJ2-7 and V is TRBV24-1; TRBD2 agrees at 7 bases. Looked up from germline, CDR1 is KGHDR and CDR2 is SFDVKD. J was trimmed by 7 bases and V by 5 bases; bases with no gene match: 10. CDR3 length: 14 residues. CDR3 residues: CATSAGGSYNEQYF. DNA for the CDR3: TGTGCCACCAGTGCCGGGGGGTCCTACAATGAGCAGTACTTC.

This clonotype was seen ten or more times. The J gene is TRBJ2-7, the V gene TRBV11-2; D possibly corresponds to TRBD1 (6 bases). CDR3 length: 12 residues. Trimming left V 6 bases short and J 6 bases short, with 12 bases between. Germline V gene sequence: CDR1 SGHAT, CDR2 FQNNGV. The CDR3 reads CASRPQGSEQYF. The CDR3 coding sequence is TGTGCCAGCAGACCACAGGGATCCGAGCAGTACTTC.